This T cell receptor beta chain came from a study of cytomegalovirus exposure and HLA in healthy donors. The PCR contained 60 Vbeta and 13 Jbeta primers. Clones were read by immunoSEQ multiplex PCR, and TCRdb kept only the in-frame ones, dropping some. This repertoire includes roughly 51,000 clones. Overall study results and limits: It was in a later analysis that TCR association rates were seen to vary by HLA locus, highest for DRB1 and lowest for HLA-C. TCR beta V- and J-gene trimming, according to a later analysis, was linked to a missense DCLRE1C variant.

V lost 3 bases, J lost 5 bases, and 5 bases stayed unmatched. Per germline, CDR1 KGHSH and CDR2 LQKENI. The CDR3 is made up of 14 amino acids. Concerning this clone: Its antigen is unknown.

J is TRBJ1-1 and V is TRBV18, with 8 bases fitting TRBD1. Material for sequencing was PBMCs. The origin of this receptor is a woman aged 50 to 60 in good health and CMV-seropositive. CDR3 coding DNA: TGTGCCAGCTCACCCGGGACAGGCACGACTGAAGCTTTCTTT. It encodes CASSPGTGTTEAFF.